These 14 T cell receptor beta chains originate from one sample sequenced in a study of T cells in Graves' hyperthyroidism and ophthalmopathy. Researchers amplified the TCR beta CDR3 regions from RNA transcripts. The HTBI primer set served for first-round RT-PCR of the TCR CDR3. TCRdb processed the multiplex PCR reads anew with MiXCR; each CDR3 protein has one entry. In the table there are about 500,000 distinct CDR3 sequences, more than 15% of which are singletons. Sequencing used blood. The receptors derive from a woman aged 25-40 years with Graves' ophthalmopathy.

Many counts were recorded for this clonotype. The V and J genes are TRBV7-2 and TRBJ2-1; D may be TRBD2 (5 bases). CDR1 and CDR2 from the germline V gene are SGHTA and FQGNSA. CDR3 length: 15 amino acids. V dropped 5 bases and J dropped 7 bases, with 18 bases sitting between them. The CDR3 here is CASSLLVMAGNEQFF. The CDR3 nucleotides are TGTGCCAGCAGCCTACTAGTGATGGCTGGGAATGAGCAGTTCTTC. Full variable domain (rest looked up from reference TRBV7-2 and TRBJ2-1): GAGVSQSPSNKVTEKGKDVELRCDPISGHTALYWYRQSLGQGLEFLIYFQGNSAPDKSGLPSDRFSAERTGGSVSTLTIQRTQQEDSAVYLCASSLLVMAGNEQFFGPGTRLTVL.

V and J are TRBV7-2 and TRBJ1-6; D gene ambiguous. The length of the CDR3 is 14 residues. V dropped 3 bases and J dropped 7 bases, with 10 bases sitting between them. Per germline, CDR1 SGHTA and CDR2 FQGNSA. This CDR3 is CASSFWAENSPLHF. The CDR3 coding sequence is TGTGCCAGCAGCTTTTGGGCAGAGAATTCACCCCTCCACTTT. The full variable domain, in which reference TRBV7-2 and TRBJ1-6 provide the parts outside the CDR3, is GAGVSQSPSNKVTEKGKDVELRCDPISGHTALYWYRQSLGQGLEFLIYFQGNSAPDKSGLPSDRFSAERTGGSVSTLTIQRTQQEDSAVYLCASSFWAENSPLHFGNGTRLTVT.

This clonotype was found a few times. The V and J genes are TRBV14 and TRBJ1-1; TRBD1 is a possible D gene (5 bases). In germline, CDR1 is SGHDN, CDR2 FVKESK. The CDR3 runs to 15 residues. V was pared by 4 bases and J by 5 bases, with 17 bases between. The DNA for the CDR3 is TGTGCCAGCAGCCCCTTGGTGGGGGGAGGGACTGAAGCTTTCTTT. It translates to CASSPLVGGGTEAFF.

The chain combines TRBV6-1 with TRBJ1-2; D is possibly TRBD1 (6 bases). V lost 5 bases and J 6 bases, leaving 13 bases between the germline ends. The CDR3 consists of 13 residues. Germline V gene lookup returns CDR1 MNHNS and CDR2 SASEGT. The CDR3 DNA sequence: TGTGCCAGCAGTATCCGGTGGACAGATGGCTACACCTTC. This gives the protein CASSIRWTDGYTF.

The sample holds one count of this clonotype. The rearrangement joins TRBV9 to TRBJ1-3; D not resolved. Germline loops: CDR1 SGDLS, CDR2 YYNGEE. V was trimmed by 3 bases and J by 0 bases, leaving 13 bases between them. The CDR3 is 16 residues long. Here the CDR3 reads CASSAGLSGSGNTIYF. The DNA for the CDR3 is TGTGCCAGCAGCGCCGGACTTTCGGGCTCTGGAAACACCATATATTTT.

The table lists this clonotype with a few counts. The chain recombines TRBV12-3 or TRBV12-4 with TRBJ1-3; D perhaps matches TRBD1 (6 bases). CDR3 length: 14 amino acids. The V and J ends lost 6 bases and 0 bases respectively, with 9 bases between them. The CDR3 is CASRQGPSGNTIYF. In DNA, the CDR3 is TGTGCCAGCAGACAGGGACCCTCTGGAAACACCATATATTTT.

This clonotype was found many times. V and J are TRBV7-9 and TRBJ1-2; 7 nucleotides line up with TRBD1. J was trimmed by 2 bases and V by 0 bases; bases with no gene match: 0. The CDR3 is 14 residues long. Germline V lookup: CDR1 SEHNR, CDR2 FQNEAQ (reference sequence). Written as DNA, the CDR3 is TGTGCCAGCAGCTTAGCGACAGGGAACTATGGCTACACCTTC. This sequence encodes CASSLATGNYGYTF.

This clonotype was seen more than once but under ten times. The J gene is TRBJ2-2, the V gene TRBV29-1; D is unclear. CDR1 and CDR2 from the germline V gene are SQVTM and ANQGSEA. V lost 7 bases, J lost 3 bases, and 18 bases lay in between. CDR3 length equals 15 residues. CDR3 in amino acids: CSAGLPGRDTGELFF. CDR3 DNA: TGCAGCGCCGGGTTGCCAGGACGGGACACCGGGGAGCTGTTTTTT.

The gene calls are TRBV5-1 and TRBJ1-3; the match to TRBD1 covers 8 bases. The germline gives CDR1 SGHRS, CDR2 YFSETQ. After removal of 4 bases from V and 4 bases from J, the junction contained 13 bases not matched to a gene. This CDR3 comprises 17 residues. The chain's CDR3 is CASSVGTGPASGNTIYF. The CDR3 DNA reads as TGCGCCAGCAGCGTCGGGACAGGCCCAGCCTCAGGAAACACCATATATTTT.

The rearrangement joins TRBV29-1 to TRBJ2-3; tentative D call: TRBD1 (5 bases). The V gene's germline CDR1 is SQVTM and CDR2 ANQGSEA. V lost 4 bases to trimming and J lost 2 bases, with 16 bases between them. The CDR3 length is 15 residues. CDR3 protein: CSVGKRGQYTDTQYF. CDR3 DNA: TGCAGCGTTGGAAAAAGGGGTCAATACACAGATACGCAGTATTTT.

This clonotype showed up many times. The gene calls are TRBV7-2 and TRBJ2-7; D remains unclear. This CDR3 contains 17 residues. Trimming stripped 3 bases from V and 1 base from J, with 19 bases between. The germline gives CDR1 SGHTA, CDR2 FQGNSA. The CDR3 spells CASSFRSSGVTSYEQYF. CDR3 nucleotide sequence: TGTGCCAGCAGCTTCCGCTCGTCTGGGGTCACGTCCTACGAGCAGTACTTC.

This clonotype was seen at least ten times. V usage is TRBV28 and J usage is TRBJ1-1, with D perhaps TRBD1 (5 bases). Germline V gene lookup returns CDR1 MDHEN and CDR2 SYDVKM. The CDR3 has 15 amino acids. Trimming pared 6 bases from V and 1 base from J, leaving 15 bases between. Written as DNA, the CDR3 is TGTGCCAGCAGCTCCCCAGTTGGGGGGAACACTGAAGCTTTCTTT. The encoded protein is CASSSPVGGNTEAFF.

This clonotype was detected many times. The chain is built from TRBV18 and TRBJ1-2, with a possible D match to TRBD1 (6 bases). CDR1 and CDR2 from the germline V gene are KGHSH and LQKENI. With 2 bases removed from V and 8 bases from J, the gap between germline ends came to 15 bases. CDR3 length equals 14 residues. The DNA for the CDR3 is TGTGCCAGCTCACCAGGACAGAGTAGAAAAGGCTACACCTTC. It translates to CASSPGQSRKGYTF.

This clonotype occurred a few times. V gene TRBV11-2 combines with J gene TRBJ2-7; 11 nucleotides line up with TRBD2. Germline lookup yields CDR1 SGHAT and CDR2 FQNNGV. This CDR3 spans 15 amino acids. V lost 5 bases, J lost 3 bases, and 6 bases stayed unmatched. In nucleotides, the CDR3 is TGTGCCAGCAGCGGTCTTAGCGGGAGGGGCTACGAGCAGTACTTC. Amino acids: CASSGLSGRGYEQYF.